Below, one TCR beta chain is given with its context. This specimen comes from a study of blood T cell repertoires in COVID-19. Study information: Samples representing acute and convalescent COVID-19 were sourced from the United States, Italy and Spain. Nucleic acid was either cDNA or gDNA, and it came from T cells, B-cell-depleted T cells, or PBMCs.

Source study methods: Estimation of nucleated cell counts was performed using reference gene primer amplification. The protocol was immunoSEQ multiplex PCR, while the TCRdb copy is restricted to in-frame clones and leaves out a portion. V, J and clone size derive from that table, while D and trimming were established from the DNA sequence. The sample contains approximately 170,000 clones, about 80% of which appear only once. This receptor was identified in a man aged 70 or older with active or convalescent COVID-19. Input material: peripheral blood.

CDR3 DNA: TGTGCCAGCAGCTTACGGTTTGCGGGAGGAATGAATGAGCAGTTCTTC. It codes for CASSLRFAGGMNEQFF. The gene calls are TRBV7-3 and TRBJ2-1, with 8 bases aligning to TRBD2. The ends lost 2 bases at V and 7 bases at J; junction bases unmatched: 10. The germline CDR1 and CDR2 sequences are SGHTA and FQGTGA. The length of the CDR3 is 16 residues.